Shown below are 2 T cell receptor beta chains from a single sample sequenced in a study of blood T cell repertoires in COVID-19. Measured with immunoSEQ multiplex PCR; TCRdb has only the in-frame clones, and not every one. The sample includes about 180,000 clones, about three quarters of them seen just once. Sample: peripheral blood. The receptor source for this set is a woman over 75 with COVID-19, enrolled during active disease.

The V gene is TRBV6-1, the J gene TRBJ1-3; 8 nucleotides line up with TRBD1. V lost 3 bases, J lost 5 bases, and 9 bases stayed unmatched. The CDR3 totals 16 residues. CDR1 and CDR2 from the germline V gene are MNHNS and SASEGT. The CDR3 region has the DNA TGTGCCAGCAGTGAGTCTCCCGGGACAGGTCGAAACACCATATATTTT. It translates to CASSESPGTGRNTIYF.

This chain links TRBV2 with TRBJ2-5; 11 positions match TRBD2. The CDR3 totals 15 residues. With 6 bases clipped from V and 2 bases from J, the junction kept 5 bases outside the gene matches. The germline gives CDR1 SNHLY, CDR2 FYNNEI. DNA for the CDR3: TGTGCCAGCAGATTGGGACTAGCGGCTCAAGAGACCCAGTACTTC. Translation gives CASRLGLAAQETQYF.